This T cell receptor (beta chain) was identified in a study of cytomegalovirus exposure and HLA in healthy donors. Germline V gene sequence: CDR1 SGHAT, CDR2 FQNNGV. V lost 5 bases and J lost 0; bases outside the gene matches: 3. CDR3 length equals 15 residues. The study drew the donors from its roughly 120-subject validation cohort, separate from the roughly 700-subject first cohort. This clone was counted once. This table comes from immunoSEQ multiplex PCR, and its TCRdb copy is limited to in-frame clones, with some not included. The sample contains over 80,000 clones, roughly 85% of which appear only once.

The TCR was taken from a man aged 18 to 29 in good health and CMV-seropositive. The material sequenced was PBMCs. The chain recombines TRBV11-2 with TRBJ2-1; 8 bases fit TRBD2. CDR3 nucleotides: TGTGCCAGCAGCGACACTAGCGGCTCCTACAATGAGCAGTTCTTC. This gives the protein CASSDTSGSYNEQFF.